This T cell receptor beta chain comes out of a study of identifying expanded T cells in peripheral blood. About this clone: Its antigen is not known.

V trimming: 4 bases; J trimming: 1 base; junction bases outside the gene matches: 6. Germline V gene data show CDR1 as SGHTS and CDR2 as YDEGEE. CDR3 length: 15 amino acids. Collection occurred without any documented infections or immune events in donors. Measured with immunoSEQ multiplex PCR; TCRdb has only the in-frame clones, and not every one. The sample lists some 93,000 clones, around 90% seen once, with approximately 6% in the top ten. General study results and limits: About 1.3 clones differed between technical replicates, versus approximately 17 and 20 over time.

The receptor was derived from a person between 18 and 75 years old in good health. Sequenced sample: blood. V and J are TRBV5-8 and TRBJ2-7; 9 bases agree with TRBD1. The CDR3 region has the DNA TGTGCCAGCAGCCTGCCCGGGACAGGGTCCTACGAGCAGTACTTC. Amino acids: CASSLPGTGSYEQYF.